The 13 T cell receptor beta chains listed next were all sequenced from one sample in a study of blood T cell repertoires in COVID-19 (dated by TCRdb to the early 2020s). Libraries were made using the immunoSEQ multiplex PCR assay. Here the immuneACCESS table is served through TCRdb, limited to in-frame sequences with V and J called. Missing clones are a known gap in these copies; in checked studies unresolved V genes cover under half, and the rest lacks a known reason. For this sample the table gives nearly 55,000 clones, of which roughly 84% were detected only once. The top ten clonotypes cover about 12% of the sample. Sequenced: peripheral blood. The receptors here all came from a man aged 65 to 85 with active COVID-19.

This chain uses TRBV29-1 with TRBJ2-3; D unresolved. The germline V gene encodes CDR1 SQVTM and CDR2 ANQGSEA. The CDR3 consists of 15 residues. Trimming stripped 2 bases from V and 0 bases from J, with 12 bases between. CDR3 sequence: CSVEQFAGSTDTQYF. CDR3 nucleotide sequence: TGCAGCGTTGAACAGTTTGCAGGCAGCACAGATACGCAGTATTTT.

This chain connects TRBV9 to TRBJ2-1; D possibly corresponds to TRBD1 (6 bases). The CDR3 runs 17 residues. Per the germline V gene, CDR1 is SGDLS and CDR2 is YYNGEE. V gave up 0 bases and J gave up 2 bases, with 15 bases separating them. The CDR3 region has the DNA TGTGCCAGCAGCGTAGACCCCCAGGGGTGGACCTACAATGAGCAGTTCTTC. Translating gives CASSVDPQGWTYNEQFF.

The V and J genes are TRBV3-1 (or the pseudogene TRBV3-2) and TRBJ2-1, with 8 bases identical to TRBD2. There are 18 residues in the CDR3. V was clipped by 0 bases and J by 3 bases; unmatched bases: 10. Germline-derived CDR1 and CDR2 are LGHDT and YNNKEL (reference sequence). As DNA, the CDR3 is TGTGCCAGCAGCCAAGACCAGCGGGGGCCCTCCAACTACAATGAGCAGTTCTTC. Residues: CASSQDQRGPSNYNEQFF.

The genes are TRBV7-2 and TRBJ2-7; TRBD1 is a possible D gene (5 bases). Between the trimmed V and J ends, which lost 1 base and 7 bases, there was a span of 17 bases. The length of the CDR3 is 15 residues. From germline, CDR1 is SGHTA and CDR2 FQGNSA. The CDR3 DNA reads as TGTGCCAGCAGCTTAGAGGCAGGGTTCCTATCGGAGCAGTACTTC. Amino acids: CASSLEAGFLSEQYF.

The chain carries TRBV6-2 or TRBV6-3 and TRBJ2-4; possible D gene TRBD1, 5 bases. Germline CDR1 MNHEY, CDR2 SVGEGT. Trimming took off 5 bases at V and 4 bases at J, with 18 bases between the two ends. CDR3 size: 16 residues. The CDR3 sequence is CASSLPATDLKNIQYF. CDR3 DNA sequence: TGTGCCAGCAGTCTCCCCGCGACAGATCTTAAAAACATTCAGTACTTC.

V and J are TRBV6-5 and TRBJ1-1; the D is unclear. There are 13 residues in the CDR3. V was shortened by 2 bases and J by 0 bases, with 4 bases between the two germline ends. CDR1 and CDR2 (germline): MNHEY, SVGAGI. The CDR3 DNA sequence: TGTGCCAGCAGTTACGAGGTGAACACTGAAGCTTTCTTT. Its protein product is CASSYEVNTEAFF.

The chain has TRBV24-1 and TRBJ1-5; 8 nucleotides agree with TRBD1. Germline V gives CDR1 KGHDR, CDR2 SFDVKD. CDR3 length: 16 residues. With 3 bases clipped from V and 4 bases from J, the junction kept 7 bases outside the gene matches. The CDR3 region has the DNA TGTGCCACCAGTGATCGCTCCGGGGACAGGAATCAGCCCCAGCATTTT. This translates into CATSDRSGDRNQPQHF.

This rearrangement joins TRBV3-1 (or the pseudogene TRBV3-2) to TRBJ2-2, with D possibly TRBD2 on 5 matching bases. CDR1 and CDR2 from the germline V gene are LGHDT and YNNKEL (reference sequence). V lost 1 base and J lost 8, with 14 bases in between. The CDR3 is made up of 15 amino acids. CDR3 sequence (DNA): TGTGCCAGCAGCCAAGTAGGCCTCGGGAAGGGGGAGCTGTTTTTT. Its protein product is CASSQVGLGKGELFF.

This clone occurred a few times. The gene calls are TRBV5-5 and TRBJ1-6; 8 positions agree with TRBD1. Germline CDR1 reads SGHKS; CDR2 reads YYEKEE (reference sequence). The CDR3 has 14 residues. Trimming took 0 bases from V and 9 from J; bases not matched to a gene: 2. Here the CDR3 reads CASSLVDRGSPLHF. CDR3 DNA: TGTGCCAGCAGCTTGGTAGACAGGGGTTCACCCCTCCACTTT.

The chain recombines TRBV12-5 with TRBJ1-4; D uncertain. The CDR3 extends over 14 amino acids. Germline values: CDR1 LGHNT, CDR2 FRNRAP. Trimming stripped 5 bases from V and 5 bases from J, with 12 bases between. The CDR3 region has the DNA TGTGCTAGTGGTGCCGGGGTACGGAATGAAAAACTGTTTTTT. Protein: CASGAGVRNEKLFF.

J is TRBJ2-3 and V is TRBV6-2 or TRBV6-3, with unresolved D. CDR3 length equals 12 residues. Germline-derived CDR1 and CDR2 are MNHEY and SVGEGT. Trimming removed 5 bases from V and 6 bases from J, with 9 bases in between. CDR3 residues: CASSPTGDTQYF. In nucleotides, the CDR3 is TGTGCCAGCAGTCCGACCGGGGATACGCAGTATTTT.

V and J are TRBV5-1 and TRBJ1-2; D is ambiguous. The CDR3 runs to 12 residues. Between the trimmed V and J ends, which lost 4 bases and 0 bases, there was a span of 4 bases. Germline CDR1 is SGHRS and CDR2 is YFSETQ. The CDR3 DNA follows: TGCGCCAGCAGCCCAACTAACTATGGCTACACCTTC. Protein product: CASSPTNYGYTF.

The chain links TRBV7-2 to TRBJ1-2; a possible D gene is TRBD1 (6 bases). Germline V gives CDR1 SGHTA, CDR2 FQGNSA. Between the trimmed V and J ends, which lost 5 bases and 3 bases, there was a span of 19 bases. The CDR3 loop spans 16 amino acids. CDR3 DNA: TGTGCCAGCAGCCCTGGGGGGCGGGGGGTTTACTATGGCTACACCTTC. Its protein is CASSPGGRGVYYGYTF.